This TCR beta chain was found in a study of shared clonotypes between healthy human individuals. Per the germline V gene, CDR1 is SGHAT and CDR2 is FQNNGV. The ends were cut back, 2 bases at V and 4 bases at J, with 6 bases in the middle. The CDR3 is made up of 13 amino acids. This clone was found a few times. Profiling relied on immunoSEQ multiplex PCR, and the TCRdb table lists in-frame clones only, not all of them. The sample consists of some 1.1 million clones, 60% to 85% of them appearing once. This sequence originates from a man between 18 and 29 years old in good health. Some clones in this sample may be carry-over from other donors' samples. The chain recombines TRBV11-2 with TRBJ1-3, with D hard to call. Sequenced input: memory CD4+ T cells from PBMCs. Specified subset: CD45RA-negative fraction. DNA of the CDR3: TGTGCCAGCAGCTTATCACAGGGAAACACCATATATTTT. Translation: CASSLSQGNTIYF.